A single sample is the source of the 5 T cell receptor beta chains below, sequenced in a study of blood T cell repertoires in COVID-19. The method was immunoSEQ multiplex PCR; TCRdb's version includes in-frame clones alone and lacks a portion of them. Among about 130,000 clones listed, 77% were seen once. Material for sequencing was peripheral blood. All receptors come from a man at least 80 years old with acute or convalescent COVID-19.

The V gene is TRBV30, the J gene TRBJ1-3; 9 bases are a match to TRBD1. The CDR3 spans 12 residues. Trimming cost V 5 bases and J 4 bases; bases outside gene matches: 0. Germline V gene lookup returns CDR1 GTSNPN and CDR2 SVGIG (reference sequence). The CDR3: CAWGTGGNTIYF. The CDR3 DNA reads TGTGCCTGGGGGACAGGGGGAAACACCATATATTTT.

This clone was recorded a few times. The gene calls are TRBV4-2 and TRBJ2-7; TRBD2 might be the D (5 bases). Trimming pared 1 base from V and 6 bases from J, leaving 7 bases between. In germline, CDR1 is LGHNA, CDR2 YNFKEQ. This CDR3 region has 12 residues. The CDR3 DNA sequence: TGTGCCAGCAGCCAAGCTGGAGGCGAGCAGTACTTC. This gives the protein CASSQAGGEQYF.

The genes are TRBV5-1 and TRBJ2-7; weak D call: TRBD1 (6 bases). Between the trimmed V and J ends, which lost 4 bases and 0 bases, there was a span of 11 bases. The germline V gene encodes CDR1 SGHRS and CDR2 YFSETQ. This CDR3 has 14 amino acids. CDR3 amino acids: CASSHEGDSYEQYF. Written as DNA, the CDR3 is TGCGCCAGCAGCCATGAGGGGGACTCCTACGAGCAGTACTTC.

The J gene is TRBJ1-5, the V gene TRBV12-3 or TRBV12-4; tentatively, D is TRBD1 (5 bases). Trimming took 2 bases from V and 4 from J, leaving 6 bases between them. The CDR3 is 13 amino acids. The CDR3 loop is CASSLSGNQPQHF. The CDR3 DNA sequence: TGTGCCAGCAGTTTATCAGGGAATCAGCCCCAGCATTTT.

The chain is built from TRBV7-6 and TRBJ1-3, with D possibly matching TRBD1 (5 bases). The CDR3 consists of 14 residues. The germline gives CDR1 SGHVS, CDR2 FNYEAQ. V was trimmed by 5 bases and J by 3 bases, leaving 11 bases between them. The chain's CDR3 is CASSPGTVGNTIYF. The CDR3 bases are TGTGCCAGCAGCCCGGGGACTGTTGGAAACACCATATATTTT.